This TCR beta chain stems from a study of long-term antiretroviral therapy in people with HIV. General study results and limits: Clones that had undergone expansion before ART prevailed in the repertoire throughout all time points. Relative to transplant donor controls, diversity remained lower despite increasing after ART. HIV repertoires covered narrower CDR3 length ranges than controls did.

About this clone itself: As yet, its antigen is unknown.

Treatment locations for all participants with HIV were in the United States. Researchers report immunoSEQ v3.0 was run at survey level. Data came from immunoSEQ multiplex PCR; TCRdb stores just in-frame clones and leaves some out. Of over 30,000 clones listed, about three quarters are singletons. The sample consisted of unsorted PBMCs, taken 2 years after starting antiretroviral therapy. The TCR was taken from a woman between 50 and 59 years old with HIV.

The CDR3 sequence is CASSGLAGELFF. CDR3 sequence (DNA): TGCGCCAGCAGCGGACTAGCGGGGGAGCTGTTTTTT. The chain carries TRBV10-2 and TRBJ2-2; 9 positions agree with TRBD2. CDR3 length: 12 residues. J was trimmed by 8 bases and V by 6 bases; bases with no gene match: 1. Per the germline V gene, CDR1 is WSHSY and CDR2 is SAAADI.